The clone carrying this T cell receptor (beta chain) appeared a few times. Antigen: not known. Study-wide results and caveats: Whole repertoires were not studied in the larger cohort, only one V-J beta rearrangement.

CDR3 length: 13 residues. The V and J ends lost 2 bases and 1 base respectively, with 8 bases between them. Germline assignment: CDR1 GTSNPN and CDR2 SVGIG (reference sequence). TCRdb reanalysed the 5' RACE reads using MiXCR and keeps one entry per CDR3 protein. This table holds over 55,000 distinct CDR3 sequences, about 31% found once. The chain employs TRBV30 and TRBJ1-1; D is ambiguous. Source material: tumor-infiltrating naive CD4+ T cells sorted from the breast tumor. Stated subset: naive CD4+ T cells, CD4+CD45RA+CD25-. The sequence came from a female donor with breast cancer. CDR3: CAWSFSKNTEAFF. CDR3 coding DNA: TGTGCCTGGAGTTTTTCGAAGAACACTGAAGCTTTCTTT. Using reference TRBV30 and TRBJ1-1 for the parts outside the CDR3, the full variable domain is SQTIHQWPATLVQPVGSPLSLECTVEGTSNPNLYWYRQAAGRGLQLLFYSVGIGQISSEVPQNLSASRPQDRQFILSSKKLLLSDSGFYLCAWSFSKNTEAFFGQGTRLTVV.